This T cell receptor beta chain was found in a study of blood T cells in healthy people across ages (dated by TCRdb to about 2015). Turning to the overall study: Template switching captured roughly one uniquely barcoded TCR beta cDNA molecule per two T cells in model experiments. Using the same blood draw, the study looked at two additional independent replicas of 1 million unique cDNA reads for two donors, one aged 18 to 30 and the other aged 80 or older. To track age-related changes in TCR beta repertoire diversity, the study relied on deep sequencing normalized with unique cDNA molecular identifiers. The donors were split into four age groups: young (average around 16 years), middle-aged (39), aged (more than 60) and long-lived (under 90).

Study-level results and caveats: The percentage of naive T cells measured by flow cytometry correlated strongly with observed TCR beta diversity. Donor CMV infection status was unknown, potentially confounding age-related changes in expanded clonotypes. Compared with the aged group, the long-lived group had more naive CD4+ T cells, fewer expanded clones and increased TCR diversity, a pattern suggesting age selection. Observed TCR beta diversity per million T cells fell roughly linearly with age, and a significant reduction was already apparent by age roughly 40. Estimates of total diversity based on one million sequenced T cells were regarded as lower bounds and as underestimates. Since profiling was done on bulk unsorted PBMCs, naive and antigen-experienced compartments could not be conclusively compared.

The method behind the library was 5' RACE. The sequencer listed for this sample is Illumina HiSeq 2500. A second PCR of roughly 7 to 11 cycles was performed with a sample-barcoded 5' primer and a J-beta primer mix. A unique molecular identifier was introduced onto each TCR beta cDNA molecule by a template-switch 5' adaptor carrying 12 random nucleotides. At least 3 million CDR3-containing paired-end reads were obtained from each sample. First-strand cDNA was synthesized from all RNA with the Mint cDNA synthesis kit, primed by a TRBC-specific oligonucleotide. Following uracil-DNA glycosylase treatment, all cDNA underwent a first 18-cycle PCR with the universal primers M1SS and BC2_uni_R. In the original analysis: For normalization, 1 million high-quality reads, each with a distinct molecular identifier, were randomly selected from each sample. Instead of being binned into consensus sequences, reads that shared molecular identifiers were thrown out. MiTCR, with a Q25 quality threshold and the strictest error-elimination algorithm, was used for CDR3 identification, clonotype clustering and error correction. A nonparametric unseen species model with Euler transformation was used to estimate a lower bound on total TCR beta diversity. TCRdb reanalyzed the raw reads on its own, using fastp at Q25 for trimming and MiXCR for clone calling, and kept in-frame beta chains. Under each unique CDR3 protein, matching rows form one entry showing the most common genes and DNA. The V and J calls come from TCRdb's annotation, not from the publication. The sample table contains around 1,000,000 distinct CDR3 sequences; only one count was recorded for approximately 26% of them. Jointly, the top ten make up approximately 0.71% of the sample.

Systemically healthy Caucasian individuals from Russia, 39 in total and aged about 6 to 90 years, were included as donors. Approximately 9 milliliters of peripheral blood were collected from each donor into EDTA-treated Vacutainer tubes. Ficoll-Paque density-gradient centrifugation was used to isolate PBMCs, with at least 6.5 million per sample. Trizol reagent was used to extract total RNA from the PBMCs, yielding at least 6 micrograms per sample. The percentages of naive CD45RAhigh/CD27high T cells were determined by flow cytometry on a PBMC aliquot from every donor. This clonotype was detected many times. This receptor's antigen is unknown. No base qualities exist here, and no much larger clone lies one base off it. V is reduced by 5 bases and J by 5 bases, leaving a spacing of 11 bases between them. From the cysteine up to the phenylalanine, the CDR3 has a length of 13 residues. Only the CDR3 portion is preserved as DNA: 39 bases, with reading frame beginning at the first base. As encoded in the germline V gene, CDR1 is SGHTA while CDR2 is FQGNSA.

These data were also reused for a study on T cells of mothers and their children. The second study, in turn, reports: Nine systemically healthy Caucasian individuals served as donors, namely three mothers together with their six children. cDNA synthesis used all of the extracted RNA, with around 1.6 ug of RNA in each 15 ul reaction. Sample barcodes and 2-4 random nucleotides were added via the M1S primer in the second PCR. Each mother yielded over 9.5 million TCR beta CDR3 reads and each child 2.5 million to 3 million reads. Thymic selection similarly shapes TCR recombination output in related and unrelated pairs, with minor effect from inherited differences. Normalized repertoire overlap was always slightly but never significantly higher in related than unrelated mother-child pairs. No persistent microchimeric T cell clones were found, with a detection sensitivity of approximately 100 clones per million clonotypes. In the study, deep NGS was used to compare the TCR beta repertoires of mothers and children, and features distinguishing related mother-child pairs from unrelated individuals were sought. On average, the children were roughly 11 +/- 4 years old, while the mothers were about 37 +/- 4 years old. After adapter ligation with NEBNext reagents, the libraries were sequenced on Illumina HiSeq 2000 with 100+100 nt paired-end reads. To prevent cross-contamination, the mother and child libraries were prepared one month apart and sequenced in separate runs. For each donor, between about 450,000 and 2,300,000 distinct TCR beta clonotypes were identified. Naive TCR beta clonotypes were estimated from low-frequency clonotypes matched to each donor's FACS-determined naive share, without sorting.

Sequencing was carried out using blood. The receptor was derived from a girl aged 2-9 years in good health. The chain couples TRBV7-2 to TRBJ2-3; no D segment can be confidently identified. For the CDR3, the sequence is CASSPPSEDTQYF. The DNA is TGTGCCAGCAGCCCGCCTTCCGAAGATACGCAGTATTTT.